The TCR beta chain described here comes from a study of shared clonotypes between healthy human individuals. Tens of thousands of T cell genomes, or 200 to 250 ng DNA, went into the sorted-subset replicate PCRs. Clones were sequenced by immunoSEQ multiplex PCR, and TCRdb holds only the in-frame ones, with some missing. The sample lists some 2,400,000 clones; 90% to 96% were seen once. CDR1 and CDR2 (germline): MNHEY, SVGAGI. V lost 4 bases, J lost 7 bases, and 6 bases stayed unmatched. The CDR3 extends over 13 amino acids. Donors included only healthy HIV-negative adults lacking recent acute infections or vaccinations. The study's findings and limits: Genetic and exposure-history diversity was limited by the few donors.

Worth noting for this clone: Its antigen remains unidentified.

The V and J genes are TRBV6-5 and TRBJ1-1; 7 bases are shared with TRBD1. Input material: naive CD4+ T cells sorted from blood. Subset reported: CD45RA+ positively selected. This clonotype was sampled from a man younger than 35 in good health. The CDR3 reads CASSSGTAYEAFF. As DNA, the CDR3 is TGTGCCAGCAGTTCCGGGACAGCTTATGAAGCTTTCTTT.